This TCR beta chain was retrieved from a study of blood T cell repertoires in COVID-19. Unmatched junction bases numbered 5, after V lost 2 bases and J lost 4 bases. The CDR3 spans 15 residues. Looked up from germline, CDR1 is MNHEY and CDR2 is SVGAGI. Produced via immunoSEQ multiplex PCR; TCRdb's table is partial and in-frame only. The sample has around 400,000 clones; 87% are singletons. This receptor was obtained from a woman aged 55-75 years with COVID-19, enrolled during active disease. The chain recombines TRBV6-5 with TRBJ1-2, with TRBD1 matching over 9 bases. The sample consisted of peripheral blood. CDR3: CASSYGGQGSYGYTF. CDR3 DNA: TGTGCCAGCAGTTACGGAGGACAGGGGTCCTATGGCTACACCTTC.